This entry concerns a single TCR beta chain. At least ten counts were recorded for this clonotype. Its antigen is currently not known. Base qualities are not provided; no much larger clone lies one nucleotide away. The data derive from a study of regulatory T cells in long-lasting Graves disease listed by TCRdb under 2021. The study in broad terms: In the newly diagnosed Graves' disease group, patients had been taking antithyroid drugs for less than 3 months. Patients with persistent Graves' disease were compared with patients with newly diagnosed Graves' disease using TCR sequencing and RNA sequencing of peripheral blood. The study took place in China and was registered as a clinical trial. A total of roughly 35 samples underwent TCR sequencing, from roughly 13 patients with persistent Graves' disease and some 20 patients with newly diagnosed Graves' disease.

What the study reported, not specific to this receptor: Only the TCR beta chain was sequenced and analyzed. Persistent Graves' disease patients showed lower TCR Shannon entropy and fewer highly expanded clones than newly diagnosed patients, suggesting clonal expansion. The study examined only peripheral blood because the primary lesion, thyroid tissue, could not be accessed. More public clonotypes were shared among persistent patients (roughly 2,700) than among newly diagnosed patients (roughly 1,000). As a limitation, the authors acknowledged that the small sample size may reduce accuracy.

The time point label, read with the paper, signifies: newly diagnosed GD, antithyroid drugs for less than 3 months. RNA was extracted from PBMCs in TRIzol for both TCR sequencing and RNA sequencing. The diagnosis of Graves' disease was made according to American Thyroid Association guidelines. Recruitment of patients was carried out at an endocrinology department in Xi'an, China. From each patient, around 8.3 milliliters of peripheral blood was collected into an EDTA anticoagulant tube. Ficoll Paque Plus density gradient separation was used to isolate PBMCs, and no additional T cell sorting was done. An Agilent 2100 Bioanalyzer and agarose gel were used to check RNA quality, while a NanoDrop 2000 measured RNA concentration. The library was built by means of multiplex PCR. The data were produced on an Illumina HiSeq 4000. TCR beta libraries were built with iRepertoire HTBI primers and Arm-PCR amplification of CDR3 regions. Gel purification was performed on PCR products prior to sequencing. Turning to the authors' computational methods: Gene usage analysis of CDR3 amino acid clonotypes used the 50 to 70 TRBV and more than 13 TRBJ segments found across samples. COPE and FqMerger were used to merge the filtered high-quality paired reads into contigs. Contigs were aligned with BLAST to IMGT TRBV, TRBD and TRBJ reference genes, and CDR3 was defined per IMGT. Any clonotype with a frequency above 0.1% was classified as a highly expanded clone. Repertoire diversity was measured by Shannon entropy, and V-J evenness by the Gini coefficient. A clonotype was considered public if more than one individual shared it. TCRdb trimmed the raw reads at Q25, called clones with MiXCR and kept productive beta chains. Identical CDR3 protein sequences are pooled into one entry, listed with their most common genes and DNA. V and J calls and clone size were set by TCRdb, not the authors. The sample profile shows 450,000 to 500,000 distinct CDR3 sequences; about a sixth of them were found once. 10% to 15% of the sample goes to the ten largest clones.

These data also featured in a second study, about T cells in Graves' hyperthyroidism and ophthalmopathy. In that second paper, the authors write: Stable Graves' hyperthyroidism was defined as the absence of progression to ophthalmopathy over 18 months of follow-up. Hyperthyroidism patients were aged 18 to 65 years and newly diagnosed, with disease duration of less than 2 months. The study excluded patients with uncontrolled infections, other autoimmune diseases, pregnancy or lactation. Diagnoses relied on clinical symptoms, serum thyroxine and TRAb, thyroid ultrasound and orbital computed tomography. For the first round of RT-PCR on the TCR CDR3, the HTBI primer set was used together with the Qiagen OneStep RT-PCR kit. Most expanded thyroid clonotypes (frequency above 0.001) were also detected in blood, suggesting blood repertoires may reflect thyroid immune responses. A 13 V-J signature model separated ophthalmopathy from stable hyperthyroidism, with over 85% sensitivity and about 81% specificity in cross-validation and 80%/75% in testing. In validation, progression to ophthalmopathy was predicted by the model with approximately 67% sensitivity and around 75% specificity, a median of about 6 months before onset. To identify TCR V-J signatures that set the groups apart, the researchers used a discovery cohort of 95 to 100 patients, made up of 43 with Graves' ophthalmopathy and 57 with stable Graves' hyperthyroidism. Prospective prediction of ophthalmopathy was tested in an independent validation cohort consisting of under 20 hyperthyroidism patients and around 16 patients who later progressed to ophthalmopathy. For training and testing, the 80 to 100 patients in the discovery cohort were randomly divided in a 7:3 ratio. In several Graves' hyperthyroidism patients, the study also compared T-cell repertoires from thyroid tissue with T-cell repertoires from blood. Once sampling was done, hyperthyroidism patients were given methimazole at a starting dose of 30 mg daily, whereas ophthalmopathy patients were given high-dose intravenous methylprednisolone. Libraries were constructed in a second round of multiplex PCR, after which size selection and purification were carried out. Libraries were sequenced paired-end with 100 bp reads on an Illumina HiSeq2000. SOAPnuke was used to process the raw data, with reads discarded if the reads contained adapters or uncalled bases, had a mean Phred below 15, or lacked an exact constant-primer or identifier match. High-quality paired reads were merged with COPE v1.2.5, and unique nucleotide sequences were defined as clonotypes. MiTCR v1.1 was used to align the clonotypes against IMGT TRBV, TRBD and TRBJ reference segments. Analysis was restricted to V-J combinations with a frequency above 0.0001, which covered about 99% of repertoires. A TCS score was defined as the ratio of F50 (clonal expansion) to E x V (chaos), with BLOSUM62-based TCRdist applied between CDR3 peptides within each V-J. Welch's t-statistics and random forest reduced 500 to 650 V-J features to roughly 13, which were used in a naive Bayes classifier (R e1071). Sample size was not statistically predetermined, and investigators were not blinded to group allocation. According to the paper, TCR Vbeta CDR3 sequencing was carried out on some 130 peripheral blood samples, which came from around 43 ophthalmopathy, around 75 hyperthyroidism and about 17 progressor patients.

This TCR was sampled from a man aged 35-49 years with Graves disease. Donor details come from another sample of the same person, matched by shared clones. This material consisted of peripheral blood mononuclear cells (PBMCs), taken at new diagnosis, from a patient treated with antithyroid drugs.

The DNA sequence is TGTGCCAGCAGTGAATACAGGGGCGGGGAGCTGTTTTTT. Its protein product is CASSEYRGGELFF. The chain uses TRBV2 and TRBJ2-2, with 7 central nucleotides matching TRBD1. From a lookup of the germline V gene, CDR1 and CDR2 are SNHLY and FYNNEI. From its cysteine to its phenylalanine, the CDR3 spans 13 amino acids. Solely the CDR3 DNA is kept, with 39 bases framed from the first base. V is cut back by 2 bases and J by 7 bases, with 1 base in the junction unmatched.